Listed below are T cell receptor beta chains from one sample, sequenced in a study of cytomegalovirus exposure and HLA in healthy donors. Assay: immunoSEQ multiplex PCR; the TCRdb copy retains only in-frame clones and omits some. The sample yields about 93,000 clones, around 81% seen once. Sequencing was carried out using PBMCs. These receptors were taken from a man aged 30 to 45 in good health and CMV-seronegative. Each CDR3 is given with its conserved first and last residue. The D gene is left open where the match is weak. Not all rows give a size; the values are once, few, many and, for expanded clones, a class.

clone size: -; D gene: -; J gene: TRBJ2-5; V gene: TRBV4-3; CDR3 protein: CASSQGPFQGQETQYF; CDR3 DNA: TGCGCCAGCAGCCAAGGGCCCTTCCAGGGACAAGAGACCCAGTACTTC
clone size: few; D gene: TRBD1; J gene: TRBJ2-3; V gene: TRBV5-1; CDR3 protein: CASSLSQGAGDTQYF; CDR3 DNA: TGCGCCAGCAGCTTGTCCCAGGGGGCCGGAGATACGCAGTATTTT
clone size: -; D gene: -; J gene: TRBJ1-4; V gene: TRBV7-9; CDR3 protein: CASSPAGGAATNEKLFF; CDR3 DNA: TGTGCCAGCAGCCCTGCGGGGGGGGCTGCAACTAATGAAAAACTGTTTTTT
clone size: -; D gene: -; J gene: TRBJ2-5; V gene: TRBV6-1; CDR3 protein: CASTAQGTFQETQYF; CDR3 DNA: TGTGCCAGCACGGCTCAGGGAACTTTCCAAGAGACCCAGTACTTC
clone size: -; D gene: TRBD2; J gene: TRBJ2-1; V gene: TRBV4-1; CDR3 protein: CASSLSGGSYNEQFF; CDR3 DNA: TGCGCCAGCAGCCTCAGCGGGGGGTCCTACAATGAGCAGTTCTTC
clone size: -; D gene: TRBD1; J gene: TRBJ2-5; V gene: TRBV11-2; CDR3 protein: CASGLTGSKGETQYF; CDR3 DNA: TGTGCCAGCGGGCTGACAGGGTCAAAGGGGGAGACCCAGTACTTC
clone size: -; D gene: TRBD2; J gene: TRBJ2-1; V gene: TRBV9; CDR3 protein: CASSDSLAVSYNEQFF; CDR3 DNA: TGTGCCAGCAGCGACTCACTAGCGGTTTCCTACAATGAGCAGTTCTTC
clone size: once; D gene: -; J gene: TRBJ2-7; V gene: TRBV7-3; CDR3 protein: CASSPGPAGHEQYF; CDR3 DNA: TGTGCCAGCAGCCCGGGCCCCGCGGGCCACGAGCAGTACTTC
clone size: few; D gene: -; J gene: TRBJ2-7; V gene: TRBV5-5; CDR3 protein: CASSLTTGTYEQYF; CDR3 DNA: TGTGCCAGCAGCTTGACGACAGGTACCTACGAGCAGTACTTC
clone size: -; D gene: -; J gene: TRBJ2-2; V gene: TRBV11-2; CDR3 protein: CASSPPGELFF; CDR3 DNA: TGTGCCAGCAGCCCCCCAGGGGAGCTGTTTTTT
clone size: -; D gene: TRBD1; J gene: TRBJ2-7; V gene: TRBV19; CDR3 protein: CASSTGQGGYEQYF; CDR3 DNA: TGTGCCAGTAGTACAGGACAGGGTGGCTACGAGCAGTACTTC
clone size: -; D gene: -; J gene: TRBJ2-7; V gene: TRBV5-1; CDR3 protein: CASSLEGQGWLWYF; CDR3 DNA: TGCGCCAGCAGCTTGGAAGGACAAGGATGGTTATGGTACTTC
clone size: -; D gene: -; J gene: TRBJ1-1; V gene: TRBV27; CDR3 protein: CASSEPNTEAFF; CDR3 DNA: TGTGCCAGCAGTGAGCCGAACACTGAAGCTTTCTTT
clone size: few; D gene: -; J gene: TRBJ2-1; V gene: TRBV10-3; CDR3 protein: CAIMKQGIANEQFF; CDR3 DNA: TGTGCCATCATGAAACAGGGTATAGCGAATGAGCAGTTCTTC
clone size: few; D gene: TRBD2; J gene: TRBJ2-1; V gene: TRBV4-2; CDR3 protein: CASSHKTSGTLYEQFF; CDR3 DNA: TGTGCCAGCAGCCACAAGACTAGCGGAACTTTATATGAGCAGTTCTTC
clone size: -; D gene: TRBD1; J gene: TRBJ1-1; V gene: TRBV18; CDR3 protein: CASSPLGQVTEAFF; CDR3 DNA: TGTGCCAGCTCACCCCTCGGACAGGTCACTGAAGCTTTCTTT
clone size: -; D gene: -; J gene: TRBJ1-2; V gene: TRBV2; CDR3 protein: CASSARGEWGYTF; CDR3 DNA: TGTGCCAGCAGCGCCCGAGGCGAGTGGGGCTACACCTTC
clone size: -; D gene: -; J gene: TRBJ2-2; V gene: TRBV19; CDR3 protein: CASSGQGRNTGELFF; CDR3 DNA: TGTGCCAGTAGTGGCCAGGGGCGCAACACCGGGGAGCTGTTTTTT
clone size: -; D gene: -; J gene: TRBJ1-2; V gene: TRBV27; CDR3 protein: CASSPKYLMTYGGYTF; CDR3 DNA: TGTGCCAGCAGTCCTAAGTACCTAATGACTTATGGTGGCTACACCTTC
clone size: -; D gene: -; J gene: TRBJ1-2; V gene: TRBV7-2; CDR3 protein: CASSYPLKLNYGYTF; CDR3 DNA: TGTGCCAGCAGCTATCCGCTAAAGCTAAACTATGGCTACACCTTC
clone size: -; D gene: -; J gene: TRBJ2-5; V gene: TRBV5-4; CDR3 protein: CASRADGLLQETQYF; CDR3 DNA: TGTGCCAGCAGGGCTGACGGGTTGCTCCAAGAGACCCAGTACTTC
clone size: -; D gene: -; J gene: TRBJ2-2; V gene: TRBV5-1; CDR3 protein: CASSAGQFGTGELFF; CDR3 DNA: TGCGCCAGCAGCGCGGGACAGTTTGGGACCGGGGAGCTGTTTTTT